The rows below give T cell receptor beta chains drawn from one sample of a study of T cell repertoires in cytomegalovirus infection. MiXCR, run by TCRdb on the reads, gives a single entry per CDR3 protein. Among approximately 630,000 distinct CDR3 sequences, 20% to 30% were seen once, and the ten largest hold roughly 8%. Sequencing was carried out using CD8+ T cells from PBMCs. The receptors were gathered from a human donor in good health (CMV status not recorded). Some clones in this sample may be carry-over from other donors' samples. CDR3s include the opening cysteine and the closing phenylalanine or tryptophan. Fields, in order: V gene, J gene, CDR3 protein.

V gene: TRBV6-2/TRBV6-3; J gene: TRBJ2-3; CDR3 protein: CASSYSTSWDATDTQYF
V gene: TRBV28; J gene: TRBJ2-5; CDR3 protein: CASSPPGTSKETQYF
V gene: TRBV20-1; J gene: TRBJ2-7; CDR3 protein: CSARDQQGVAYEQYF
V gene: TRBV7-6; J gene: TRBJ1-1; CDR3 protein: CATRRGIAEAFF
V gene: TRBV20-1; J gene: TRBJ2-3; CDR3 protein: CSATGAEGGTQYF
V gene: TRBV6-2/TRBV6-3; J gene: TRBJ2-3; CDR3 protein: CASSLGDPDTQYF
V gene: TRBV10-3; J gene: TRBJ2-1; CDR3 protein: CAISVIGGSGGAGEQFF
V gene: TRBV24-1; J gene: TRBJ1-1; CDR3 protein: CATGIRDRALNTEAFF
V gene: TRBV7-6; J gene: TRBJ1-5; CDR3 protein: CASSLTTNQPQHF
V gene: TRBV7-9; J gene: TRBJ2-7; CDR3 protein: CASGGGGIYEQYF
V gene: TRBV7-3; J gene: TRBJ2-2; CDR3 protein: CASSLTAGGLFF
V gene: TRBV7-6; J gene: TRBJ1-2; CDR3 protein: CASSLVGDPLYGYTF
V gene: TRBV5-4; J gene: TRBJ2-2; CDR3 protein: CASSLDDYEPTGELFF